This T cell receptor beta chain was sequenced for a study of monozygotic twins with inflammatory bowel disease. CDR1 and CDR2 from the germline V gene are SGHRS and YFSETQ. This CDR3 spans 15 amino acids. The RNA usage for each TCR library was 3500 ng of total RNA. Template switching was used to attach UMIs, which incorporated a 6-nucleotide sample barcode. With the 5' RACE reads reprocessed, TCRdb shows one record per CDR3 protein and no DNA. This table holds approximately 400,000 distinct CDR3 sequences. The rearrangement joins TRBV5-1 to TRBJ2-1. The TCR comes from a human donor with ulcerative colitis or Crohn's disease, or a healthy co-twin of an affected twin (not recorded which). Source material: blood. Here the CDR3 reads CASSWRSDSYNEQFF.